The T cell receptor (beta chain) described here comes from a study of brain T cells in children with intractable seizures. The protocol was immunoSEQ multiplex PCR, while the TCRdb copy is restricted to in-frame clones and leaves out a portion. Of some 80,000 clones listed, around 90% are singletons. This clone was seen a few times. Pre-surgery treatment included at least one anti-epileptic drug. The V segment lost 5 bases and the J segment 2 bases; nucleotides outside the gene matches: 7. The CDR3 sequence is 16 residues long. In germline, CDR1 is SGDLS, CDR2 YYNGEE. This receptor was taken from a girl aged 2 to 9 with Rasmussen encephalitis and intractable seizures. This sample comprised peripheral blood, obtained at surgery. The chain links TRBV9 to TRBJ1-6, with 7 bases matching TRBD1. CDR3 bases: TGTGCCAGCAGTGCAACAGGGGACCCCTATAATTCACCCCTCCACTTT. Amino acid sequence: CASSATGDPYNSPLHF.